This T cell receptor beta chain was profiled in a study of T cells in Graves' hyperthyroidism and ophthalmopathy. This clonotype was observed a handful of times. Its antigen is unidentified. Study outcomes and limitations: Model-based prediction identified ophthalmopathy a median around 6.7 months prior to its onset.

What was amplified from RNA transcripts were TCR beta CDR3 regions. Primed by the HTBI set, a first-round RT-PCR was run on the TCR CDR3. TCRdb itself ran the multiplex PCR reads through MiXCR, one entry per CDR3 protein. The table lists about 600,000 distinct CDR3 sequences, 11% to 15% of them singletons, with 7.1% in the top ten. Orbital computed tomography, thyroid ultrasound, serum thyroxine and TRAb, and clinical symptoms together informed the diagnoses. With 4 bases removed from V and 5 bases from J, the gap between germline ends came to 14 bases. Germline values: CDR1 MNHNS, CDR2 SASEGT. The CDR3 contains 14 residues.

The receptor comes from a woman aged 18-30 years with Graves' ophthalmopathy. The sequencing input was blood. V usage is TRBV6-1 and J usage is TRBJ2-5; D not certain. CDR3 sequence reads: CASSARTLAETQYF. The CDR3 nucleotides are TGTGCCAGCAGTGCCCGGACCCTCGCGGAGACCCAGTACTTC.